This T cell receptor beta chain came from a study of Ad26.COV2.S vaccination and SARS-CoV-2 variants. Data came from immunoSEQ multiplex PCR; TCRdb stores just in-frame clones and leaves some out. The sample lists around 300,000 clones, roughly 90% seen once, with just under 5% in the top ten. This clone has a single count. The V and J ends lost 5 bases and 5 bases, in that order; junction bases with no gene match: 8. Germline assignment: CDR1 SGHNT and CDR2 YENEEA. The CDR3 spans 15 residues. Described treatment: about 20 received Ad26.COV2.S at low or high dose, single or two shots; about 5 received placebo; per-sample allocation not given. Specimen acquisition occurred on day 63 following the initial vaccine or placebo injection. The administered vaccine (an Ad26 vector) expressed Wuhan-strain SARS-CoV-2 spike.

This rearrangement joins TRBV11-3 to TRBJ2-2; 7 bases match TRBD1. Here the sequenced sample was peripheral blood, taken in a trial of Ad26.COV2.S vaccine versus placebo. The clonotype originates from a person between 18 and 60 years old who received the Ad26.COV2.S COVID-19 vaccine or a placebo. CDR3 nucleotide sequence: TGTGCCAGCAGCCGTACAGGGGTAGGGACCGGGGAGCTGTTTTTT. Translated: CASSRTGVGTGELFF.